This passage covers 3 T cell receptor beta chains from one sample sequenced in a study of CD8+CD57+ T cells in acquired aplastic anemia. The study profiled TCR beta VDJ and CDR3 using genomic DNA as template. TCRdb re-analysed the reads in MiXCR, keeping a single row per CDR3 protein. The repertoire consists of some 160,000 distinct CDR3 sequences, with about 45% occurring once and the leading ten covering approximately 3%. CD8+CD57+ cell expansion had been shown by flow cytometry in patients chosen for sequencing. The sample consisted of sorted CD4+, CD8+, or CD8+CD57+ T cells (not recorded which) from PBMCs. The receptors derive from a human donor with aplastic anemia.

CDR3 sequence reads: CASGQWGGMGNQPQHF. The CDR3 nucleotides read TGTGCCAGCGGCCAATGGGGGGGTATGGGCAATCAGCCCCAGCATTTT. The chain recombines TRBV6-1 with TRBJ1-5, with a possible D match to TRBD1 (5 bases). The CDR3 has 16 residues. Trimming stripped 8 bases from V and 2 bases from J, with 19 bases between. Germline-derived CDR1 and CDR2 are MNHNS and SASEGT.

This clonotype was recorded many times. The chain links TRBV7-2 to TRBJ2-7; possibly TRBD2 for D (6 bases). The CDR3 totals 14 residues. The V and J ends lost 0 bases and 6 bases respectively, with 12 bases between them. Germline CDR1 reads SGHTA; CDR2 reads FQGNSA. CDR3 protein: CASSLAVAGTEQYF. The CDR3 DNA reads TGTGCCAGCAGCTTAGCGGTCGCGGGGACCGAGCAGTACTTC. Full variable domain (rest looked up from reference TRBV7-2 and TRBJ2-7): GAGVSQSPSNKVTEKGKDVELRCDPISGHTALYWYRQSLGQGLEFLIYFQGNSAPDKSGLPSDRFSAERTGGSVSTLTIQRTQQEDSAVYLCASSLAVAGTEQYFGPGTRLTVT.

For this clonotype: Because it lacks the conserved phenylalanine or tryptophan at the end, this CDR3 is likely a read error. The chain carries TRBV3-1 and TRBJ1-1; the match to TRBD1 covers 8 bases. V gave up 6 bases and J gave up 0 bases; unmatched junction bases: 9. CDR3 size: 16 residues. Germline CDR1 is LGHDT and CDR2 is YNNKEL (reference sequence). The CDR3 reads CASSLTSDRVNTEAFS. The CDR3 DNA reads TGTGCCAGCAGTCTAACCTCGGACAGGGTGAACACTGAAGCTTTCTCT.